This T cell receptor (beta chain) appears in the sequencing data of a study of cytomegalovirus exposure and HLA in healthy donors. Findings and limits, study-wide: Clonal expansion, a later analysis showed, was greater in HLA-associated TCR beta chains than in equally common others. One cluster of highly shared sequence variants probably arose as a sequencing artifact.

Regarding this clone: Its antigen is not identified.

The germline V gene has CDR1 LNHNV and CDR2 YYDKDF (reference sequence). The CDR3 contains 18 residues. After removal of 1 base from V and 5 bases from J, the junction contained 15 bases not matched to a gene. PCR employed 60 Vbeta and 13 Jbeta primers. This table comes from immunoSEQ multiplex PCR, and its TCRdb copy is limited to in-frame clones, with some not included. The repertoire includes about 98,000 clones, roughly 80% of them detected once, and over 15% sits in the top ten. V usage is TRBV15 and J usage is TRBJ1-1, with TRBD1 identical over 8 bases. The sample was PBMCs. This TCR came from a man in his sixties in good health and CMV-seropositive. CDR3 DNA: TGTGCCACCAGCAGAGGAAGGAGGACAGGGCCCGCCGGGACTGAAGCTTTCTTT. This translates into CATSRGRRTGPAGTEAFF.